This T cell receptor (beta chain) was sequenced for a study of T cells in Graves' hyperthyroidism and ophthalmopathy. Findings and limits, study-wide: Most clonotypes that expanded in the thyroid above 0.001 also showed up in blood.

Enrolled ophthalmopathy patients presented with a Clinical Activity Score of at least 3, a NOSPECS grade of at least 4, and disease duration under 3 months. Uncontrolled infection, other autoimmune disease, pregnancy or lactation led to exclusion. The authors took PBMCs from roughly 9.5 ml fresh peripheral blood. This clonotype was seen many times. Its antigen remains unknown. TCR beta CDR3 sequences were amplified from RNA transcripts. TCR CDR3 regions were first amplified by RT-PCR with HTBI primers. In TCRdb, the multiplex PCR reads were re-called with MiXCR into one record per CDR3 protein. The data contain 200,000 to 300,000 distinct CDR3 sequences, roughly 22% of them singletons. The sample taken for sequencing was blood. The receptor comes from a woman aged 40 to 55 with Graves' ophthalmopathy.

In DNA, the CDR3 is TGTGCCTGGACCACAGGGTTTGGTTCACCCCTCCACTTT. It encodes CAWTTGFGSPLHF. The rearrangement uses TRBV30 and TRBJ1-6; tentatively, D is TRBD1 (6 bases). This CDR3 is 13 amino acids long. CDR1 is GTSNPN, CDR2 SVGIG, per germline (reference sequence). Trimming took off 4 bases at V and 9 bases at J, with 13 bases between the two ends.